The following is a TCR beta chain sequence with its context. Its antigen is unidentified. This sample stems from a study of T cell clones after liver transplantation. About the research overall: Third-party-reactive TCRbeta sequences from pre-transplant mixed lymphocyte reactions served as antigen-independent comparators. Without induction therapy, subjects received standard immunosuppression until 12-24 months post-transplant. Draws occurred before transplant, before withdrawal, and after complete or failed withdrawal. Overall study findings and caveats: Small, mixed patient groups and varying post-transplant times limit these conclusions.

The table came from immunoSEQ multiplex PCR; TCRdb's copy has only in-frame clones and leaves some out. Of around 100,000 clones in the sample, about 81% were seen once. Germline V gene sequence: CDR1 MNHEY, CDR2 SMNVEV (reference sequence). V was pared by 3 bases and J by 0 bases, with 12 bases between. This CDR3 contains 16 residues. This chain connects TRBV27 to TRBJ2-1; D not certain. This receptor was taken from a human patient who received a liver transplant. Part of the T cell pool may stem from the graft donor. The starting material was CD4+ T cells from blood, obtained approximately 4 years after liver transplant. The CDR3 spells CASSLRLRTSYNEQFF. As DNA, the CDR3 is TGTGCCAGCAGTTTGAGGTTGCGGACCTCCTACAATGAGCAGTTCTTC.